The 11 T cell receptor beta chains listed next were all sequenced from one sample in a study of T cells in Graves' hyperthyroidism and ophthalmopathy. It was RNA transcripts that yielded the amplified TCR beta CDR3 regions. The HTBI set primed first-round TCR CDR3 RT-PCR. A single record per CDR3 protein comes from TCRdb applying MiXCR to the multiplex PCR reads. The sample has 250,000 to 300,000 distinct CDR3 sequences, about 19% seen once. The sample was blood. The receptors come from a man aged 50 or older with Graves' ophthalmopathy.

This clonotype was recorded a few times. J is TRBJ1-2 and V is TRBV5-5; no clear D gene. Germline assignment: CDR1 SGHKS and CDR2 YYEKEE (reference sequence). This CDR3 comprises 14 residues. The V end was cut by 3 bases, the J end by 4 bases, with 13 bases between. CDR3 in amino acids: CASSSLLETYGYTF. In nucleotides, the CDR3 is TGTGCCAGCAGCTCCTTGCTTGAGACCTATGGCTACACCTTC.

J is TRBJ2-7 and V is TRBV7-9, with D hard to call. The germline V gene has CDR1 SEHNR and CDR2 FQNEAQ (reference sequence). The ends were cut back, 5 bases at V and 5 bases at J, with 10 bases in the middle. The CDR3 totals 12 residues. Here the CDR3 reads CASSTGPNEQYF. The DNA of the CDR3 is TGTGCCAGCAGCACCGGGCCCAACGAGCAGTACTTC.

This chain connects TRBV28 to TRBJ2-2; weak D call: TRBD2 (5 bases). Germline CDR1 is MDHEN and CDR2 is SYDVKM. V gave up 1 base and J gave up 1 base, with 10 bases separating them. This CDR3 is 16 amino acids long. CDR3 residues: CASSLLLEGNTGELFF. Written as DNA, the CDR3 is TGTGCCAGCAGTTTATTGCTTGAGGGGAACACCGGGGAGCTGTTTTTT.

This clonotype has a handful of counts. V is TRBV6-2 or TRBV6-3 and J is TRBJ2-7; 8 bases align to TRBD2. Germline V gives CDR1 MNHEY, CDR2 SVGEGT. The CDR3 has 12 residues. As DNA, the CDR3 is TGTATAGCGGGGACGGTAACTGGCGAGCAGTACTTC. Translated, it gives CIAGTVTGEQYF.

This clonotype has just a few counts. The rearrangement joins TRBV4-2 to TRBJ2-5; D possibly uses TRBD1 or TRBD2 (5 bases each). Looked up from germline, CDR1 is LGHNA and CDR2 is YNFKEQ. V was shortened by 0 bases and J by 0 bases, with 11 bases between the two germline ends. The CDR3 covers 16 residues. The CDR3 here is CASSQEGTLYQETQYF. DNA of the CDR3: TGTGCCAGCAGCCAAGAAGGGACCCTGTACCAAGAGACCCAGTACTTC.

This clonotype was seen a handful of times. The J gene is TRBJ2-5, the V gene TRBV5-1; TRBD1 aligns across 7 bases. Unmatched junction bases numbered 5, after V lost 4 bases and J lost 2 bases. The length of the CDR3 is 14 residues. CDR1 and CDR2 from the germline V gene are SGHRS and YFSETQ. In DNA, the CDR3 is TGCGCCAGCAGCCTACAGGGGTCTCAAGAGACCCAGTACTTC. It specifies CASSLQGSQETQYF. Using reference TRBV5-1 and TRBJ2-5 for the parts outside the CDR3, the full variable domain is KAGVTQTPRYLIKTRGQQVTLSCSPISGHRSVSWYQQTPGQGLQFLFEYFSETQRNKGNFPGRFSGRQFSNSRSEMNVSTLELGDSALYLCASSLQGSQETQYFGPGTRLLVL.

This clonotype was seen a few times. The chain links TRBV5-1 to TRBJ1-1, with TRBD1 matching over 10 bases. This CDR3 comprises 15 residues. V dropped 0 bases and J dropped 6; count of bases not matched to a gene: 5. Germline V gene data show CDR1 as SGHRS and CDR2 as YFSETQ. The CDR3 sequence: CASSLEATGGAEAFF. The CDR3 DNA follows: TGCGCCAGCAGCTTGGAGGCGACAGGGGGCGCTGAAGCTTTCTTT. Full variable domain (outside the CDR3, taken from reference TRBV5-1 and TRBJ1-1): KAGVTQTPRYLIKTRGQQVTLSCSPISGHRSVSWYQQTPGQGLQFLFEYFSETQRNKGNFPGRFSGRQFSNSRSEMNVSTLELGDSALYLCASSLEATGGAEAFFGQGTRLTVV.

The chain links TRBV15 to TRBJ2-5; D not certain. Germline lookup yields CDR1 LNHNV and CDR2 YYDKDF (reference sequence). Trimming stripped 1 base from V and 0 bases from J, with 6 bases between. The length of the CDR3 is 14 residues. The CDR3 protein is CATSRVANQETQYF. Written as DNA, the CDR3 is TGTGCCACCAGCAGAGTGGCCAACCAAGAGACCCAGTACTTC.

The V and J genes are TRBV20-1 and TRBJ2-1, with 10 bases aligning to TRBD2. This CDR3 has 16 residues. The germline V gene encodes CDR1 DFQATT and CDR2 SNEGSKA (reference sequence). The J segment lost 7 bases and the V segment lost 0 bases, leaving 9 bases of the junction unmatched. The CDR3 DNA follows: TGCAGTGCTAGAGATCCCAACGAGCGGGGGGGAAATGAGCAGTTCTTC. As protein: CSARDPNERGGNEQFF.

The rearrangement links TRBV20-1 to TRBJ2-7, with TRBD2 matching over 8 bases. The CDR3 extends over 15 amino acids. V lost 0 bases and J lost 9; bases outside the gene matches: 13. In germline, CDR1 is DFQATT, CDR2 SNEGSKA (reference sequence). The CDR3 bases are TGCAGTGCTAGAGAGTTAGCGGGGTCCCAAAATAGGCAGTACTTC. The encoded protein is CSARELAGSQNRQYF.

This clonotype came up many times. The chain combines TRBV20-1 with TRBJ2-7; tentatively, D is TRBD1 or TRBD2 (5 bases each). Germline lookup yields CDR1 DFQATT and CDR2 SNEGSKA (reference sequence). The length of the CDR3 is 12 residues. Trimming cost V 1 base and J 4 bases, with 8 bases left between them. The CDR3 loop reads CSARVGGYEQYF. The CDR3 coding sequence is TGCAGTGCTAGAGTTGGGGGTTACGAGCAGTACTTC.